This is a list of T cell receptor beta chains from one sample in a study of early stage breast cancer tumors. Repertoires were generated with immunoSEQ multiplex PCR, while TCRdb's copy carries only in-frame clones and drops some. The top ten hold around 9% of the sample, which has 10,000 or so clones, about four fifths seen once. Material for sequencing was normal breast tissue next to the tumor. The receptors stem from a person aged 35-49 years with breast cancer. CDR3s include the opening cysteine and the closing phenylalanine or tryptophan. A D gene is named only where the DNA matches it firmly. The size entry is marked missing in some rows and otherwise reads once, few, many or a size class.

>TRBV9|TRBJ2-7|.|TRBD2
TGTGCCAGCACCCCCGGGGCGGGAGGGGCCTACGAGCAGTACTTC
CASTPGAGGAYEQYF
>TRBV29-1|TRBJ2-1|.|.
TGCAGCGTTGAAGGCCCGGAGCAGTTCTTC
CSVEGPEQFF
>TRBV7-8|TRBJ2-7|.|TRBD2
TGTGCCAGCAGCTCCGTACTAGCGGGAGACCGGGCCGAGCAGTACTTC
CASSSVLAGDRAEQYF
>TRBV18|TRBJ2-1|.|.
TGTGCCAGCTCACCACCGAGGCAGGTTACCTACAATGAGCAGTTCTTC
CASSPPRQVTYNEQFF
>TRBV7-9|TRBJ2-1|.|.
TGTGCCAGCAGTCCCGGTCTCCACTCAGGAAACAATGAGCAGTTCTTC
CASSPGLHSGNNEQFF
>TRBV4-1|TRBJ2-1|.|TRBD2
TGCGCCAGCAGCCAATTCATCGGAACTAGCGACTACAATGAGCAGTTCTTC
CASSQFIGTSDYNEQFF
>TRBV2|TRBJ1-2|.|TRBD1
TGTGCCAGGGAGAAGGGGGCGAGAGGCTACACCTTC
CAREKGARGYTF
>TRBV5-8|TRBJ2-7|.|.
TGTGCCAGCAGCTTGGGCAGAGACTACGAGCAGTACTTC
CASSLGRDYEQYF
>TRBV5-1|TRBJ2-7|.|.
TGCGCCAGCAGCTATCAGGGGGGTAGCGAGCAGTACTTC
CASSYQGGSEQYF
>TRBV5-1|TRBJ2-2|once|TRBD2
TGCGCCAGCAGCTTCCGGGAGGGCCAGGGGGAGCTGTTTTTT
CASSFREGQGELFF